The rows below give T cell receptor beta chains drawn from one sample of a study of blood T cell repertoires in COVID-19. Sequencing was performed with immunoSEQ multiplex PCR; in TCRdb, only in-frame clones are kept and a portion is missing. The data contain some 94,000 clones, around 84% of them singletons. The sequenced sample was peripheral blood. The origin of the receptors is a man in his 70s with active or convalescent COVID-19. The CDR3 runs from the conserved cysteine through the conserved F or W. The D gene is left open where the match is weak. Only some rows state a clone size, as once, few, many or a class for expanded clones.

clone_size	v_call	d_call	j_call	cdr3_nt	cdr3_aa
NA	TRBV5-1	NA	TRBJ2-5	TGCGCCAGCAGCCACGGGGGGCCGGGGGAGACCCAGTACTTC	CASSHGGPGETQYF
NA	TRBV7-6	TRBD1	TRBJ1-3	TGTGCCAGCAGCCGACAGGGGGGATCTGGAAACACCATATATTTT	CASSRQGGSGNTIYF
NA	TRBV5-4	TRBD2	TRBJ2-5	TGTGCCAGCAGTGCGGGGGGCAGCCAAGAGACCCAGTACTTC	CASSAGGSQETQYF
NA	TRBV9	NA	TRBJ2-5	TGTGCCAGCGGCGATCTAAGCCAAGAGACCCAGTACTTC	CASGDLSQETQYF
NA	TRBV12-3/TRBV12-4	NA	TRBJ1-5	TGTGCCAGCAGTCAACAGGGTAATCAGCCCCAGCATTTT	CASSQQGNQPQHF
NA	TRBV15	NA	TRBJ1-2	TGTGCCACCGGAGTAGGGGATGGCTATGGCTACACCTTC	CATGVGDGYGYTF
NA	TRBV9	TRBD1	TRBJ2-7	TGTGCCAGCAGCCAGGGACAGGCCATCTACGAGCAGTACTTC	CASSQGQAIYEQYF
NA	TRBV21-1	NA	TRBJ2-7	TGTGCCAGCAGCGGGACAGGACAGAGCCACTACGAGCAGTACTTC	CASSGTGQSHYEQYF
few	TRBV28	NA	TRBJ1-4	TGTGCCAGCAGTTTTAGAGGCCAGACCCTTGAAAAACTGTTTTTT	CASSFRGQTLEKLFF
NA	TRBV2	TRBD2	TRBJ2-1	TGTGCCAGCAGCCGACTAGCGGGATACAATGAGCAGTTCTTC	CASSRLAGYNEQFF
NA	TRBV5-4	NA	TRBJ2-1	TGTGCCAGCAGCCCGCCGAATATCGACAGAAGCAGGAATGAGCAGTTCTTC	CASSPPNIDRSRNEQFF
NA	TRBV6-1	NA	TRBJ2-3	TGTGCCAGCAGTGGAGATTTTCTAGGAAGCACAGATACGCAGTATTTT	CASSGDFLGSTDTQYF
once	TRBV6-1	NA	TRBJ1-5	TGTGCCAGCAGTGGAGGGAGAGATTATAGCAATCAGCCCCAGCATTTT	CASSGGRDYSNQPQHF
NA	TRBV11-2	NA	TRBJ1-2	TGTGCCAGCAGCCCAACCCCCCTAGCGGGGGACACCTTC	CASSPTPLAGDTF
NA	TRBV24-1	TRBD2	TRBJ2-3	TGTGCCACTGCACTCCGGGCTAGCGGGGGGGCGCGCACAGATACGCAGTATTTT	CATALRASGGARTDTQYF
once	TRBV7-9	NA	TRBJ2-6	TGTGCAATCAGGGCAAACTCTGGGGCCAACGTCCTGACTTTC	CAIRANSGANVLTF
once	TRBV6-5	TRBD2	TRBJ2-7	TGTGCCAGCAGTTACAAGCGGGGGGCCTACGAGCAGTACTTC	CASSYKRGAYEQYF
NA	TRBV5-1	NA	TRBJ2-2	TGCGCCAGCAGCCAAACGAACACCGGGGAGCTGTTTTTT	CASSQTNTGELFF
few	TRBV5-8	TRBD1	TRBJ1-6	TGTGCCAGCAGCTCAGGGACAGGGACGAGCTCCTATAATTCACCCCTCCACTTT	CASSSGTGTSSYNSPLHF
NA	TRBV5-3	NA	TRBJ1-2	TGTGCCAGAAGAAATCACAGGGCCACTAACTATGGCTACACCTTC	CARRNHRATNYGYTF
NA	TRBV12-3/TRBV12-4	NA	TRBJ1-2	TGTGCCAGCGGACTCAGTTCCAACTATGGCTACACCTTC	CASGLSSNYGYTF
NA	TRBV29-1	TRBD1	TRBJ1-2	TGCAGCTACCACAGGGGGCCCCCCTATGGCTACACCTTC	CSYHRGPPYGYTF
NA	TRBV12-3/TRBV12-4	NA	TRBJ1-2	TGTGCCAGCAGTTTAGAGGGGTATGGCTACACCTTC	CASSLEGYGYTF
NA	TRBV23-1	NA	TRBJ2-1	TGCGCCAGCACCCCCCCGGGCAGGGCGGCCCTGTACAATGAGCAGTTCTTC	CASTPPGRAALYNEQFF
once	TRBV6-5	TRBD2	TRBJ2-5	TGTGCCAGCCGACTAGCGGGGGGGCCCGAGACCCAGTACTTC	CASRLAGGPETQYF
NA	TRBV29-1	NA	TRBJ1-2	TGCAGCGTTGCAAAGGCGGGCTATGGCTACACCTTC	CSVAKAGYGYTF
few	TRBV3-1/TRBV3-2	TRBD2	TRBJ2-7	TGTGCCAGCAGAGGGACTAGCGATTCCTACGAGCAGTACTTC	CASRGTSDSYEQYF
NA	TRBV28	TRBD2	TRBJ2-5	TGTGCCAGCAGTCCATTACGGGGAGGGGAGACCCAGTACTTC	CASSPLRGGETQYF
NA	TRBV29-1	NA	TRBJ2-6	TGCAGCGTCGGCCCCGGGTCCGGCTCTGGGGCCAACGTCCTGACTTTC	CSVGPGSGSGANVLTF
NA	TRBV6-5	TRBD1	TRBJ2-2	TGTGCCAGCCGGCCTTCGGGACAGCCCGGGGAGCTGTTTTTT	CASRPSGQPGELFF
NA	TRBV18	TRBD2	TRBJ2-3	TGTGCCAGCCTCGCCGCGGGGGGCCCCGTCACAGATACGCAGTATTTT	CASLAAGGPVTDTQYF
NA	TRBV28	NA	TRBJ1-2	TGTGCCAGCAGTTTACCGGCAGGCCTTTTTAACTATGGCTACACCTTC	CASSLPAGLFNYGYTF
once	TRBV7-9	NA	TRBJ1-6	TGTGCCAGCACGGGAGAAGGGGGAAATTCACCCCTCCACTTT	CASTGEGGNSPLHF
NA	TRBV6-5	TRBD2	TRBJ2-5	TGTGCCAGCAGGACTAGCGGGGGTGGGATGGCCCAGTACTTC	CASRTSGGGMAQYF
NA	TRBV29-1	TRBD1	TRBJ2-7	TGCAGCGTATTAGAGGGACAGGGAGGATACGAGCAGTACTTC	CSVLEGQGGYEQYF
NA	TRBV2	NA	TRBJ1-4	TGTGCCAGCAGTTATTTACAGATTAATGAAAAACTGTTTTTT	CASSYLQINEKLFF
NA	TRBV7-9	TRBD2	TRBJ2-3	TGTGCCAGCAGCCCTACTAGCGGGGGGGTGTCTGCAGATACGCAGTATTTT	CASSPTSGGVSADTQYF
NA	TRBV4-1	NA	TRBJ2-1	TGCGCCAGCAGCCAAGAAGTGTCCAGGGGCTACAATGAGCAGTTCTTC	CASSQEVSRGYNEQFF
NA	TRBV20-1	TRBD1	TRBJ1-1	TGCAGTGCTAGTATCGCCGGCGGCTTCAGACAGGGCCTCACTGAAGCTTTCTTT	CSASIAGGFRQGLTEAFF
NA	TRBV2	TRBD1	TRBJ1-1	TGTGCCAGCAGGCTAACAGGGGACACTGAAGCTTTCTTT	CASRLTGDTEAFF
NA	TRBV11-3	TRBD2	TRBJ2-2	TGTGCCAGCAGCTCCTATTCGGGAGGACAGAACACCGGGGAGCTGTTTTTT	CASSSYSGGQNTGELFF
NA	TRBV6-1	NA	TRBJ1-1	TGTGCCAGCAGTGAGTTCGGGATGAACACTGAAGCTTTCTTT	CASSEFGMNTEAFF
NA	TRBV30	NA	TRBJ1-1	TGTGCCTGGAGTGGGGGCCTTAGCAACACTGAAGCTTTCTTT	CAWSGGLSNTEAFF
NA	TRBV5-4	TRBD1	TRBJ1-1	TGTGCCAGCAGCTACCGACAGGGTGGGAACACTGAAGCTTTCTTT	CASSYRQGGNTEAFF
once	TRBV14	TRBD1	TRBJ1-3	TGTGCCAGCAGCCAAGCCGGGACAGGGCGTGGAAACACCATATATTTT	CASSQAGTGRGNTIYF
NA	TRBV5-1	NA	TRBJ1-3	TGCGCCAGCAGCACCGGAACACTACCCGGCGCCATATATTTT	CASSTGTLPGAIYF
NA	TRBV27	NA	TRBJ1-1	TGTGCCAGCAGTTCGTACACTGAAGCTTTCTTT	CASSSYTEAFF
NA	TRBV4-2	NA	TRBJ1-2	TGTGCCAGCAGCCAAGACCCGGATGGGAGGGGCTACACCTTC	CASSQDPDGRGYTF
once	TRBV19	NA	TRBJ1-2	TGTGCCAGTAGTATAGATCACGTAGCGGGTTATGGCTACACCTTC	CASSIDHVAGYGYTF
NA	TRBV9	TRBD2	TRBJ2-1	TGTGCCAGCAGCGTCACTAGCGACTTGAAGGATGAGCAGTTCTTC	CASSVTSDLKDEQFF
NA	TRBV5-1	TRBD2	TRBJ2-5	TGCGCCAGCAGCGATCTAGCGGGCCAAGAGACCCAGTACTTC	CASSDLAGQETQYF
NA	TRBV5-1	TRBD1	TRBJ2-1	TGCGCCAGCAGCTTGGGACAGGGGACGAATGAGCAGTTCTTC	CASSLGQGTNEQFF
NA	TRBV19	NA	TRBJ1-6	TGTGCCAGTAGTGTCTCGAATTCACCCCTCCACTTT	CASSVSNSPLHF
NA	TRBV7-2	TRBD2	TRBJ2-3	TGTGCCAGCAGCCCCCGGGCTAGCGGGTATGCGGATACGCAGTATTTT	CASSPRASGYADTQYF